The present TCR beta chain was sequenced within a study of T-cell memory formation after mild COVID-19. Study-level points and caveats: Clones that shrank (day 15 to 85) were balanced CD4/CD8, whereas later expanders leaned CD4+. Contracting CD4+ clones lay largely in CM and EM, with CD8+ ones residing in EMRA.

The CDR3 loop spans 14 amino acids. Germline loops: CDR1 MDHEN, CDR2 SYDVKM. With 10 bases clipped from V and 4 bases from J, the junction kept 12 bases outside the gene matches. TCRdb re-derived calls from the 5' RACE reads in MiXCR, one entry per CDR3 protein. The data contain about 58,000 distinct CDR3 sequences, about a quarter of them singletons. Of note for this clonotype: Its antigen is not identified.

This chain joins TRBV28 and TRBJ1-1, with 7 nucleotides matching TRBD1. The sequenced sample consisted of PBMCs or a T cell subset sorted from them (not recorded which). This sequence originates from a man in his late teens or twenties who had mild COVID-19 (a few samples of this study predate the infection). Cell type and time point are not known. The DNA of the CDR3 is TGTGCCACCCGGTGGGAGGGGGCGACCACTGAAGCTTTCTTT. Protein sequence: CATRWEGATTEAFF.